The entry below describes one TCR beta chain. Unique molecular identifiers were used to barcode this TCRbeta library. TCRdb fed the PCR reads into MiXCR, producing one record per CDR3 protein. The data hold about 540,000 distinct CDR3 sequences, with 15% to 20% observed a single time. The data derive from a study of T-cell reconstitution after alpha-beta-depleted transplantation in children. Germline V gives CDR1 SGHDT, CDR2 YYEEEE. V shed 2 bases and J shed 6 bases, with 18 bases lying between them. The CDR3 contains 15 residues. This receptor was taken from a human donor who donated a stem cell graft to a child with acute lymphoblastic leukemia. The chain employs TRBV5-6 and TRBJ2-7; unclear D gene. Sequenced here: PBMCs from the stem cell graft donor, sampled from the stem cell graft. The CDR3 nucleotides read TGTGCCAGCAGCTTATACAAGAAATGGGCCTCCGAGCAGTACTTC. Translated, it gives CASSLYKKWASEQYF.